This record looks at one T cell receptor (beta chain) sequence and its context. What it binds is not known. With a J-beta primer mix and a sample-barcoded 5' primer, a second PCR ran about 7 to 11 cycles. TCRdb reprocessed the 5' RACE reads via MiXCR and lists one record per CDR3 protein. Of about 1.6 million distinct CDR3 sequences listed, roughly a third are singletons. V lost 1 base, J lost 4 bases, and 18 bases lay in between. CDR3 length: 17 residues. CDR1 and CDR2 from the germline V gene are LGHNT and FRNRAP. Every sample yielded at least 6.5 million isolated PBMCs. This sample stems from a study of blood T cells in healthy people across ages. Study-level points and caveats: It was held that diversity estimates obtained from one million T cells represented underestimates.

Sequenced material: blood. The V gene is TRBV12-5, the J gene TRBJ2-3, with D perhaps TRBD1 (6 bases). This receptor was identified in a woman younger than 45 in good health. CDR3 nucleotide sequence: TGTGCTAGTGGTTTGGCAAACACAGGGTTCAGCCCAGATACGCAGTATTTT. Protein: CASGLANTGFSPDTQYF.